This entry describes one T cell receptor beta chain. Its antigen remains unknown. Primers included in the PCR were 60 Vbeta and 13 Jbeta primers. The method was immunoSEQ multiplex PCR; TCRdb's version includes in-frame clones alone and lacks a portion of them. The sample includes around 240,000 clones, about 80% of them seen just once. CDR3 length: 14 residues. V was trimmed by 5 bases and J by 5 bases, leaving 15 bases between them. CDR1 and CDR2 from the germline V gene are LNHNV and YYDKDF (reference sequence). This entry belongs to a study of cytomegalovirus exposure and HLA in healthy donors. Study-wide context: Genotyping showed around 80% of some 400 donors falling in the Caucasian-associated ancestry cluster. Study outcomes and limitations: A prior analysis recorded that most TCR beta V segments were productive about 87% or about 30% of the time. Later analysis identified a missense DCLRE1C variant that was linked to TCR beta V- and J-gene trimming.

This TCR was sampled from a woman in her 40s in good health and CMV-seropositive. The chain links TRBV15 to TRBJ1-2; no firm D call. Specimen: PBMCs. The CDR3 here is CATSASGASYGYTF. Here the CDR3 DNA reads TGTGCCACCAGCGCCTCAGGTGCCTCATATGGCTACACCTTC.